This T cell receptor beta chain is drawn from a study of radiation and T cells in renal cell carcinoma. Deletions cut 0 bases from V and 7 bases from J, with 12 bases between. This CDR3 comprises 15 residues. Germline values: CDR1 LGHNA, CDR2 YSLEER. Described time point: blood 4 weeks post-SBRT, at nephrectomy. The sample's treatment: 15 Gy SBRT to primary tumor, nephrectomy 4 weeks later. Clear cell pathology was present in this patient's renal cell carcinoma. Clones were sequenced by immunoSEQ multiplex PCR, and TCRdb holds only the in-frame ones, with some missing. The table records more than 120,000 clones, approximately 86% of them present only once.

The chain links TRBV4-3 to TRBJ2-2; TRBD1 might be the D (5 bases). The sample here was blood, taken from a patient whose treatment included radiotherapy and nephrectomy. This sequence originates from a woman aged 50 to 60 with renal cell carcinoma. The CDR3 spells CASSQDRVRSGELFF. Written as DNA, the CDR3 is TGCGCCAGCAGCCAAGACAGGGTTAGGAGCGGGGAGCTGTTTTTT.